The 25 T cell receptor beta chains reported below all come from one sample, sequenced in a study of CD8 T cells in ankylosing spondylitis (dated by TCRdb to 2016 to 2017). Study-wide findings and limitations: Blood from ankylosing spondylitis patients appeared to be characterized by a TCR beta motif made up of 8 or 9 highly homologous amino acid variants.

Their recognized antigens are unknown. Libraries were made using 5' RACE. TCRdb records Illumina HiSeq 2500 as the sequencer. TCRdb reanalyzed the raw reads on its own, using fastp at Q25 for trimming and MiXCR for clone calling, and kept in-frame beta chains. Each record represents a unique CDR3 protein, reported with the most common genes and DNA among its rows. This sample gives about 800,000 distinct CDR3 sequences in total; about 12% of them show up just once. The ten top clones hold less than 0.65% of the sample. The sample comprised blood, either unsorted or a sorted T cell fraction (not recorded which). These receptors originate from a male donor with ankylosing spondylitis.

This clonotype was seen only a few times. This rearrangement joins TRBV6-1 to TRBJ1-5, with TRBD1 matching over 7 bases. CDR1 is MNHNS and CDR2 is SASEGT in the germline V gene. CDR3 length: 15 amino acids. V shed 7 bases, J shed 1 base, and the junction held 7 bases outside the gene matches. In nucleotides, the CDR3 is TGTGCCAGCACGAACAGGGGAAGCAGCAATCAGCCCCAGCATTTT. As protein: CASTNRGSSNQPQHF.

This clonotype was picked up many times. The gene calls are TRBV10-3 and TRBJ2-5, with D perhaps matching TRBD1 (5 bases). V was trimmed by 6 bases and J by 2 bases, leaving 10 bases between them. This CDR3 spans 13 amino acids. Per germline, CDR1 ENHRY and CDR2 SYGVKD. DNA of the CDR3: TGTGCCATCAGCTCACAGGAACAAGAGACCCAGTACTTC. Its translation is CAISSQEQETQYF.

This clonotype has a handful of counts. V and J are TRBV14 and TRBJ2-7; D call uncertain. Germline V gene data show CDR1 as SGHDN and CDR2 as FVKESK. V was trimmed by 4 bases and J by 9 bases, leaving 13 bases between them. This CDR3 spans 12 amino acids. CDR3 bases: TGTGCCAGCAGCCCCCATTCCGGGCGGCAGTACTTC. The encoded protein is CASSPHSGRQYF.

This clonotype has ten or more counts. The chain joins TRBV5-4 to TRBJ1-2; D gene ambiguous. CDR3 length: 13 amino acids. CDR1 and CDR2 (germline): SGHNT, YYREEE (reference sequence). Trimming took 1 base from V and 2 from J, leaving 6 bases between them. CDR3 DNA sequence: TGTGCCAGCAGCTTGATTGGGAACTATGGCTACACCTTC. Its protein product is CASSLIGNYGYTF.

This clonotype was seen many times. The gene calls are TRBV12-3 or TRBV12-4 and TRBJ2-1, with D perhaps matching TRBD1 (6 bases). CDR3 length: 15 residues. The germline V and J ends were trimmed by 0 bases and 9 bases, with 15 bases remaining between them. CDR3 residues: CASSLAPRGEGEQFF. CDR3 nucleotide sequence: TGTGCCAGCAGTTTAGCTCCCAGGGGAGAAGGTGAGCAGTTCTTC.

The rearrangement links TRBV7-8 to TRBJ1-2, with D possibly being TRBD1 (6 bases). Per germline, CDR1 SGHVS and CDR2 FQNEAQ. V was shortened by 7 bases and J by 0 bases, with 21 bases between the two germline ends. This CDR3 spans 17 amino acids. The CDR3 is CASTPGTRGTSNYGYTF. CDR3 DNA sequence: TGTGCCAGCACCCCCGGCACCAGGGGCACCTCTAACTATGGCTACACCTTC.

The chain uses TRBV20-1 and TRBJ2-5; D perhaps matches TRBD2 (6 bases). This CDR3 is built from 12 residues. V was shortened by 5 bases and J by 7 bases, with 14 bases between the two germline ends. Germline assignment: CDR1 DFQATT and CDR2 SNEGSKA (reference sequence). This chain's CDR3 is CSAPQTEGTQYF. DNA for the CDR3: TGCAGTGCTCCCCAGACGGAGGGGACCCAGTACTTC.

This clonotype was counted a single time. The chain links TRBV20-1 to TRBJ2-7, with D hard to call. V dropped 0 bases and J dropped 1 base, with 13 bases sitting between them. Looked up from germline, CDR1 is DFQATT and CDR2 is SNEGSKA (reference sequence). There are 15 residues in the CDR3. The CDR3 protein is CSARDPRTGSYEQYF. DNA for the CDR3: TGCAGTGCTAGAGATCCCCGGACCGGTTCCTACGAGCAGTACTTC.

This clonotype has only a few counts. The chain employs TRBV28 and TRBJ1-2; D gene uncertain. Trimming left V 6 bases short and J 7 bases short, with 9 bases between. Per the germline V gene, CDR1 is MDHEN and CDR2 is SYDVKM. The length of the CDR3 is 11 residues. The CDR3 reads CASRGLVGYTF. In DNA, the CDR3 is TGTGCCAGCAGGGGGTTGGTTGGCTACACCTTC.

This clonotype was counted once. The rearrangement joins TRBV7-9 to TRBJ1-2; D is unclear. This CDR3 has 14 residues. CDR1 is SEHNR and CDR2 is FQNEAQ in the germline V gene (reference sequence). V was cut by 3 bases and J by 4 bases, with 12 bases left in between. CDR3 in amino acids: CASSFRQLPYGYTF. The CDR3 region has the DNA TGTGCCAGCAGCTTCCGCCAGTTACCCTATGGCTACACCTTC.

This clonotype occurred a few times. The chain is built from TRBV27 and TRBJ2-3; D is perhaps TRBD2 (5 bases). V was pared by 3 bases and J by 4 bases, with 14 bases between. The CDR3 is made up of 15 amino acids. Germline assignment: CDR1 MNHEY and CDR2 SMNVEV (reference sequence). The CDR3 DNA is TGTGCCAGCAGTTTGCGGGTCACGGGCGCAGATACGCAGTATTTT. Its translation: CASSLRVTGADTQYF.

This clonotype was picked up one time. Only one base separates this from a far larger clonotype, so it likely reflects a read error. V usage is TRBV10-3 and J usage is TRBJ2-7, with 7 bases lining up with TRBD1. This CDR3 spans 12 amino acids. Trimming at V came to 4 bases and at J to 3 bases, leaving 0 bases not matched to a gene. CDR1 and CDR2 from the germline V gene are ENHRY and SYGVKD. CDR3 nucleotide sequence: TGTGCCATCAGTGGGGACAGCTACGAGCAGTACTTC. Its protein is CAISGDSYEQYF.

This clonotype was observed at least ten times. The rearrangement joins TRBV5-1 to TRBJ2-5, with 8 bases aligning to TRBD2. Germline lookup yields CDR1 SGHRS and CDR2 YFSETQ. The V segment lost 7 bases and the J segment 5 bases; nucleotides outside the gene matches: 13. The CDR3 totals 15 residues. The CDR3 DNA is TGCGCCAGCGGGAGACTAGCGCAAAGGGGGGAGACCCAGTACTTC. Translated, it gives CASGRLAQRGETQYF.

This clonotype was counted a few times. V and J are TRBV5-1 and TRBJ2-1; D remains ambiguous. This CDR3 region has 13 residues. V was clipped by 4 bases and J by 7 bases, with 12 bases between them. Germline V CDR1 and CDR2: SGHRS, YFSETQ. The CDR3 region has the DNA TGCGCCAGCAGCGCCGACCCCGAAAATGAGCAGTTCTTC. It codes for CASSADPENEQFF.

The V gene is TRBV5-8, the J gene TRBJ2-7, with D possibly TRBD1 on 6 matching bases. Germline CDR1 and CDR2: SGHTS and YDEGEE. V lost 3 bases and J 0 bases, leaving 19 bases between the germline ends. The CDR3 is made up of 17 amino acids. CDR3 sequence reads: CASSSSFPTGLSYEQYF. In nucleotides, the CDR3 is TGTGCCAGCAGCTCCTCTTTTCCGACAGGCCTCTCCTACGAGCAGTACTTC.

Note on this clonotype: Since a much larger clone is just one base distant, this may be a read error. The chain joins TRBV20-1 to TRBJ1-1, with TRBD1 matching over 7 bases. Germline trimming cut 6 bases from V and 0 bases from J; bases unmatched to any gene: 4. Per the germline V gene, CDR1 is DFQATT and CDR2 is SNEGSKA (reference sequence). The CDR3 runs to 13 residues. CDR3 bases: TGCAGTGCCTGCAGGGGGGTGAACACTGAAGCTTTCTTT. It encodes CSACRGVNTEAFF.

The V call is TRBV7-9, the J call TRBJ2-5, with D unclear. Trimming removed 1 base from V and 5 bases from J, with 11 bases in between. CDR3 size: 14 residues. CDR1 and CDR2 (germline): SEHNR, FQNEAQ (reference sequence). The CDR3 coding sequence is TGTGCCAGCAGCTTAGGCTCCATTCAGGAGACCCAGTACTTC. Residues: CASSLGSIQETQYF.

This clonotype was counted only a few times. The chain has TRBV28 and TRBJ1-1; 12 positions match TRBD1. The germline V gene has CDR1 MDHEN and CDR2 SYDVKM. Trimming removed 4 bases from V and 4 bases from J; junction bases left unmatched: 7. The CDR3 spans 16 residues. The CDR3 loop is CASSWGGQGAGTEAFF. The CDR3 bases are TGTGCCAGCAGTTGGGGGGGACAGGGGGCAGGCACTGAAGCTTTCTTT.

This rearrangement joins TRBV20-1 to TRBJ2-7, with 10 nucleotides matching TRBD2. Looked up from germline, CDR1 is DFQATT and CDR2 is SNEGSKA (reference sequence). The CDR3 sequence is 15 residues long. With V trimmed by 2 bases and J by 1 base, 5 bases remained unmatched. The CDR3 sequence is CSARTSGTLSYEQYF. The CDR3 nucleotides read TGCAGTGCTAGAACTAGCGGGACCCTTTCCTACGAGCAGTACTTC.

In this sample, this clonotype turned up many times. The rearrangement links TRBV7-3 to TRBJ1-1, with D possibly TRBD1 on 5 matching bases. The CDR3 has 11 amino acids. The V end lost 4 bases, the J end lost 9 bases, and 9 bases lay between the germline ends. CDR1 is SGHTA, CDR2 FQGTGA, per germline. The CDR3: CASSSQGKAFF. The CDR3 coding sequence is TGTGCCAGCAGCTCTCAGGGTAAAGCTTTCTTT.

This clonotype was counted ten times or more. The chain carries TRBV20-1 and TRBJ1-1; TRBD1 might be the D (6 bases). CDR1 DFQATT and CDR2 SNEGSKA come from the germline V gene (reference sequence). The CDR3 loop spans 13 amino acids. V was shortened by 6 bases and J by 1 base, with 12 bases between the two germline ends. The CDR3 nucleotides are TGCAGTGCCCCGGGACACCAGAACACTGAAGCTTTCTTT. It is translated as CSAPGHQNTEAFF.

This chain connects TRBV6-2 or TRBV6-3 to TRBJ1-2, with D possibly being TRBD1 (5 bases). In germline, CDR1 is MNHEY, CDR2 SVGEGT. This CDR3 has 15 residues. V was pared by 2 bases and J by 1 base, with 11 bases between. In nucleotides, the CDR3 is TGTGCCAGCAGTTACCGGACACCTCATAACTATGGCTACACCTTC. This gives the protein CASSYRTPHNYGYTF.

This rearrangement joins TRBV5-1 to TRBJ2-7; the D gene is possibly TRBD1 (8 bases). The CDR3 runs 15 residues. V dropped 4 bases and J dropped 0 bases, with 14 bases sitting between them. The germline V gene encodes CDR1 SGHRS and CDR2 YFSETQ. CDR3 coding DNA: TGCGCCAGCAGCATACAGGGGGGGCGCTCCTACGAGCAGTACTTC. Protein sequence: CASSIQGGRSYEQYF.

The genes are TRBV2 and TRBJ2-3, with a tentative D call TRBD2 (6 bases). CDR1 and CDR2 (germline): SNHLY, FYNNEI. The CDR3 sequence is 14 residues long. V lost 2 bases to trimming and J lost 2 bases, with 8 bases between them. CDR3 in amino acids: CASSERDFTDTQYF. The CDR3 DNA follows: TGTGCCAGCAGTGAAAGGGACTTCACAGATACGCAGTATTTT.

CDR3 DNA: TGTGCCAGCAGCTTGGAATTCGATTACAATGAGCAGTTCTTC. Protein sequence: CASSLEFDYNEQFF. V and J are TRBV5-6 and TRBJ2-1; D is uncertain. This CDR3 region has 14 residues. Germline V gives CDR1 SGHDT, CDR2 YYEEEE. The ends were cut back, 0 bases at V and 4 bases at J, with 8 bases in the middle. The complete variable domain, with remaining parts taken from reference TRBV5-6 and TRBJ2-1, reads DAGVTQSPTHLIKTRGQQVTLRCSPKSGHDTVSWYQQALGQGPQFIFQYYEEEERQRGNFPDRFSGHQFPNYSSELNVNALLLGDSALYLCASSLEFDYNEQFFGPGTRLTVL.